The 6 T cell receptor beta chains below all came from one sample that was sequenced in a study of yellow fever vaccine responses in identical twins. TCRdb ran MiXCR on the RT-PCR reads and lists one entry per CDR3 protein. The sample contains 7,000 or so distinct CDR3 sequences, about 86% of which appear only once. The specimen was T cells from blood (PBMCs), unsorted or a sorted subset (not recorded which), collected before or after yellow fever vaccination (not recorded which). Receptors were obtained from a woman aged 18-29 years who received the yellow fever vaccine.

V gene TRBV18 combines with J gene TRBJ1-1; D is perhaps TRBD1 (5 bases). The CDR3 runs 12 residues. Germline-derived CDR1 and CDR2 are KGHSH and LQKENI. V was trimmed by 1 base and J by 6 bases, leaving 6 bases between them. The CDR3 sequence is CASSPQGSEAFF. CDR3 coding DNA: TGTGCCAGCTCACCACAGGGGTCTGAAGCTTTCTTT.

This chain joins TRBV9 and TRBJ1-3; no reliable D call. Deletions cut 3 bases from V and 5 bases from J, with 3 bases between. The CDR3 is made up of 11 amino acids. CDR1 SGDLS and CDR2 YYNGEE come from the germline V gene. CDR3 DNA sequence: TGTGCCAGCAGCGATAGAAACACCATATATTTT. This codes for CASSDRNTIYF.

This clonotype was counted a single time. The CDR3 DNA is TGCAGTGCCAGGGGTAGGCAGACCTACGAGCAGTACTTC. It specifies CSARGRQTYEQYF. This sequence joins TRBV20-1 and TRBJ2-7; D is perhaps TRBD1 (6 bases). The V gene lost 6 bases and the J gene lost 2 bases, with 14 bases spanning the gap. The germline V gene encodes CDR1 DFQATT and CDR2 SNEGSKA (reference sequence). The CDR3 is 13 amino acids.

J is TRBJ2-1 and V is TRBV4-1; 7 bases match TRBD2. The CDR3 is 16 residues long. Germline V gene data show CDR1 as MGHRA and CDR2 as YSYEKL. Trimming at V came to 0 bases and at J to 4 bases, leaving 6 bases not matched to a gene. The CDR3 DNA reads as TGCGCCAGCAGCCAAGATTCTAGCGGATTGTACAATGAGCAGTTCTTC. Translated, it gives CASSQDSSGLYNEQFF.

This clonotype has only one observation. The chain recombines TRBV28 with TRBJ2-7; TRBD2 might be the D (6 bases). CDR3 length equals 15 residues. The germline CDR1 and CDR2 sequences are MDHEN and SYDVKM. V lost 6 bases, J lost 1 base, and 16 bases lay in between. CDR3 sequence (DNA): TGTGCCAGCAGATTCTCTAGCGCCTTTTCCTACGAGCAGTACTTC. Its protein product is CASRFSSAFSYEQYF.

The CDR3 region has the DNA TGTGCCAGCAGCTTGTCGACCTACGAGCAGTACTTC. Translating it yields CASSLSTYEQYF. The V call is TRBV12-3 or TRBV12-4, the J call TRBJ2-7; D not certain. The CDR3 sequence is 12 residues long. Between the trimmed V and J ends, which lost 6 bases and 2 bases, there was a span of 8 bases.